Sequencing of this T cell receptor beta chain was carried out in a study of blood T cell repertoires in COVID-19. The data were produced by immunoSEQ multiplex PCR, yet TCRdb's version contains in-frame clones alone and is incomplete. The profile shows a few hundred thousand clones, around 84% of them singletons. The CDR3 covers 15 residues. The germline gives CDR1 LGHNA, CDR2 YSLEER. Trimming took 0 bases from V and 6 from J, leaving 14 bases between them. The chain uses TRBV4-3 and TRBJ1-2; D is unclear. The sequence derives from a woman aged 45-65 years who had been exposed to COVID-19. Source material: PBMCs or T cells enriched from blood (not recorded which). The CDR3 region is CASSQDWVFEDGYTF. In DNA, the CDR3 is TGCGCCAGCAGCCAAGATTGGGTTTTTGAGGATGGCTACACCTTC.